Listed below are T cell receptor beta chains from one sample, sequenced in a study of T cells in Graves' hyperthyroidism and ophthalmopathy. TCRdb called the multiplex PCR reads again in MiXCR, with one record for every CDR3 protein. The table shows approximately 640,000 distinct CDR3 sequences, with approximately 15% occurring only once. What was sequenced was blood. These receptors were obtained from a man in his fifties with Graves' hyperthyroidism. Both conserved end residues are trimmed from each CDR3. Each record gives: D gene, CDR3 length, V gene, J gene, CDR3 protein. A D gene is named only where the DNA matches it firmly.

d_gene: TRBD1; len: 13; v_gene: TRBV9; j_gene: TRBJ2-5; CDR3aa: ASSVSEGAWETQY
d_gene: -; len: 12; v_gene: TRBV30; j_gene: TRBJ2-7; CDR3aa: AWSVGGPAAEQY
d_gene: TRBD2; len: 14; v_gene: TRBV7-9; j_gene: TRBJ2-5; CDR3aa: ASSSGTSGWMETQY
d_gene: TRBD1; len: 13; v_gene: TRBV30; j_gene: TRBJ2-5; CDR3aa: AWSVAQGVGETQY
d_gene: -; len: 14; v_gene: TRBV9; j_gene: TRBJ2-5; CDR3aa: ASSVGRGQYQETQY
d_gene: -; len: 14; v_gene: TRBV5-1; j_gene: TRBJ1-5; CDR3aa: ASSLAPGDGNQPQH
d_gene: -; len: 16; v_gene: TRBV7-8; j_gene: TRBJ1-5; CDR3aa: ASSLARDGRYSNQPQH
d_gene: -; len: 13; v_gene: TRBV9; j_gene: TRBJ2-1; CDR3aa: ASSPGDSKYNEQF
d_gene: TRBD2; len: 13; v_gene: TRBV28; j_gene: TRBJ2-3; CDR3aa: ASSLSTSGSNTQY
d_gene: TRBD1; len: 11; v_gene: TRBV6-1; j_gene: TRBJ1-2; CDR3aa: ASSGGQNYGYT
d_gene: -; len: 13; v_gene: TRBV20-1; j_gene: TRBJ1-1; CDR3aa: SARAQLGLGEQAF
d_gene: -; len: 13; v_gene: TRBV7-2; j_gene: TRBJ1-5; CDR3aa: ASSLVKGPEQPQH
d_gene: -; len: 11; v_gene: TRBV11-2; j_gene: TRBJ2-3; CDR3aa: ASSFGLAGTQY
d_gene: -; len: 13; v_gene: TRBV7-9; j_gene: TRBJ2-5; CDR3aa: ASSSSDGHQETQY
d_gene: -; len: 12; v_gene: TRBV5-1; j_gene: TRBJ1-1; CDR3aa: ASSFASGATEAF
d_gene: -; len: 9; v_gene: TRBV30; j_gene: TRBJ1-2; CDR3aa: AWSGAYGYT
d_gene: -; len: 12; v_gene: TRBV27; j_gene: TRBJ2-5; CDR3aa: ASSSTPSVEYVN
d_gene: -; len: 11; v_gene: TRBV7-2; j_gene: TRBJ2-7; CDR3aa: ASSVSSSYEQY
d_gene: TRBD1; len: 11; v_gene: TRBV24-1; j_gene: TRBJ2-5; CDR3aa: AARDRATETQY
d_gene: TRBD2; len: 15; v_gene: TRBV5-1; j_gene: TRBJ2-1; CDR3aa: TSSSQGLASLYNEQF
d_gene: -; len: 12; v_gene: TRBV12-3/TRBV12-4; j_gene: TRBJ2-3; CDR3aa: ASSLAGGTDTQY
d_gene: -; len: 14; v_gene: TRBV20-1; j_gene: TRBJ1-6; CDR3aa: SAIGSAASYNSPLH
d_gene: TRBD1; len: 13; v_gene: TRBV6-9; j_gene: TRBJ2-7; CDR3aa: ASSHGQGANYEQY
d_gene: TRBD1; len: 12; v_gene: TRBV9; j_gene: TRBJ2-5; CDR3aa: ASSVATGGETQY
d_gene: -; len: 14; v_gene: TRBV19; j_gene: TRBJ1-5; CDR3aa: ASNTAFMVSNQPQH
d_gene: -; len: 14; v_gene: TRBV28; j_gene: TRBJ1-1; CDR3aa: ASSRGPGILNTEAF
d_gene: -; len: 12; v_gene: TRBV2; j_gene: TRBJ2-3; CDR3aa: ASISAHATDTQY
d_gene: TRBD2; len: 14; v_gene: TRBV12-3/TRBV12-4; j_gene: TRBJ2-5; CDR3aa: ASSPGTSGSRKTQY